This entry features one T cell receptor beta chain sequence. The antigen remains undetermined. The data are from a study of T cells in localized non-small cell lung cancer. Study-wide findings and caveats: Adjacent uninvolved lung had the highest clonality, suggesting focused antigen responses.

The germline CDR1 and CDR2 sequences are MNHGY and SAAAGT. The CDR3 is 15 residues long. The V gene lost 6 bases and the J gene lost 0 bases, with 12 bases spanning the gap. Libraries were prepared by immunoSEQ multiplex PCR; TCRdb keeps only in-frame clonotypes and omits some of them. Altogether around 2,000 clones are present, under 30% being singletons, with the ten largest covering around 7.1%. This TCR was recovered from a woman aged 35-75 years with stage II squamous cell lung carcinoma. Sequenced material: lung tumor tissue, taken before any cancer treatment. The rearrangement joins TRBV6-8 to TRBJ1-5; D gene ambiguous. The CDR3 loop reads CASRLFLNSNQPQHF. The CDR3 DNA reads as TGTGCCAGCAGATTATTCCTTAATAGCAATCAGCCCCAGCATTTT.